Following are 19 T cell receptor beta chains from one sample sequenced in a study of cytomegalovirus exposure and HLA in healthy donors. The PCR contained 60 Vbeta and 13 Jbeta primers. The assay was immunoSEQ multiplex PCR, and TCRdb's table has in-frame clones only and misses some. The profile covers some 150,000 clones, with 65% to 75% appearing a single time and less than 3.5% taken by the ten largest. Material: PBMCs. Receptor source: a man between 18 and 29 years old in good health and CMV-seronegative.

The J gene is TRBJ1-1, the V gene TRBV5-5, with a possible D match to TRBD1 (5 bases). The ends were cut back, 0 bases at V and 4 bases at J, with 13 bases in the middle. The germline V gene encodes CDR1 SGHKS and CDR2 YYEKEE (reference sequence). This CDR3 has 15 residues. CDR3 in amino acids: CASSLGAGSVTEAFF. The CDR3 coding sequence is TGTGCCAGCAGCTTGGGGGCAGGGTCCGTCACTGAAGCTTTCTTT.

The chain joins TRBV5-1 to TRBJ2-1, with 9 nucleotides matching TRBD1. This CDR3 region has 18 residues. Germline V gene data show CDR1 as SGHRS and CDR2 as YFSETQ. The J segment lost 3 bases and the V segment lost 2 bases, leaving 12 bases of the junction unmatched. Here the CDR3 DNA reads TGCGCCAGCAGCTTACATCCGGGACAGGGACGCGGCTACAATGAGCAGTTCTTC. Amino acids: CASSLHPGQGRGYNEQFF. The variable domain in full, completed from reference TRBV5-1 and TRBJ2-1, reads KAGVTQTPRYLIKTRGQQVTLSCSPISGHRSVSWYQQTPGQGLQFLFEYFSETQRNKGNFPGRFSGRQFSNSRSEMNVSTLELGDSALYLCASSLHPGQGRGYNEQFFGPGTRLTVL.

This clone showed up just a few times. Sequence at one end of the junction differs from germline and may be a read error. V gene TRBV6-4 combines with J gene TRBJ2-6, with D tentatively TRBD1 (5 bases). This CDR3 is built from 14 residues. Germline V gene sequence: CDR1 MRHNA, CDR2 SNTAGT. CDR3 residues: CASSDISGANGLTF. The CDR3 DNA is TGTGCCAGCAGTGACATCTCTGGGGCCAACGGCCTGACTTTC.

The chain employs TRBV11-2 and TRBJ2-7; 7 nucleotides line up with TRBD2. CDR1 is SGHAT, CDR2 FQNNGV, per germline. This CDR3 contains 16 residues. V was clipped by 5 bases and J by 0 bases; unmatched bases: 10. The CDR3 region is CASSERDGGDSYEQYV. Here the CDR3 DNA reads TGTGCCAGCAGCGAGAGGGATGGGGGGGACTCCTACGAGCAGTACGTC.

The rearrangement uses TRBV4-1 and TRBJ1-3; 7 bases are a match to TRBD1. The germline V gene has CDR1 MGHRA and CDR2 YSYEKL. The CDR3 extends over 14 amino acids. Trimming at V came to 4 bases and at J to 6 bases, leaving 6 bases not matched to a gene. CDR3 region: CASSLTRGANTIYF. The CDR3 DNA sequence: TGCGCCAGCAGCCTTACCAGGGGGGCAAACACCATATATTTT.

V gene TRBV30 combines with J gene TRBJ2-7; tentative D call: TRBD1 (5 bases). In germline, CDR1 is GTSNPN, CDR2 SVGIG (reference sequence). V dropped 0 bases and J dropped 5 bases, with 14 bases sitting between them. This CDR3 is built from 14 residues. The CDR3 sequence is CAWSVGQGRDEQYF. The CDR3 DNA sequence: TGTGCCTGGAGTGTAGGGCAGGGTAGGGACGAGCAGTACTTC.

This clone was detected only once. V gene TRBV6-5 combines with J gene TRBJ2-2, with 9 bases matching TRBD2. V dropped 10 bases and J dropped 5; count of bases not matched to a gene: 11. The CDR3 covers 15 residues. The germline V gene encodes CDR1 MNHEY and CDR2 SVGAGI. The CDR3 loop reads CATGWASGATGELFF. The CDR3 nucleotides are TGTGCCACCGGTTGGGCTAGCGGGGCTACCGGGGAGCTGTTTTTT.

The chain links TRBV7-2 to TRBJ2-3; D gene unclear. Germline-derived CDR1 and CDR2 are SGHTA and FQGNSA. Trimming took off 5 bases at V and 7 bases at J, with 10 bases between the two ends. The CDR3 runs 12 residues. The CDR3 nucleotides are TGTGCCAGCAGCCCACTTTTGAATACGCAGTATTTT. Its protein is CASSPLLNTQYF. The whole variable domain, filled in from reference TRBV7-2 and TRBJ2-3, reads GAGVSQSPSNKVTEKGKDVELRCDPISGHTALYWYRQSLGQGLEFLIYFQGNSAPDKSGLPSDRFSAERTGGSVSTLTIQRTQQEDSAVYLCASSPLLNTQYFGPGTRLTVL.

CDR3 bases: TGTGCCAGTAACCGGGACAGGGGGGATCAGCCCCAGCATTTT. This codes for CASNRDRGDQPQHF. The chain recombines TRBV19 with TRBJ1-5, with TRBD1 matching 11 bases. The CDR3 has 14 amino acids. V shed 7 bases, J shed 5 bases, and the junction held 4 bases outside the gene matches. Germline lookup yields CDR1 LNHDA and CDR2 SQIVND (reference sequence).

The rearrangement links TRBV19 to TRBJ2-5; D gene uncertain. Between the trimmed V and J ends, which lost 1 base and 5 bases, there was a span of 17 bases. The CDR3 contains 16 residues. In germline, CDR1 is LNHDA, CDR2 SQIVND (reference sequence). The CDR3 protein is CASSIGVAPTAETQYF. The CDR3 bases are TGTGCCAGTAGTATAGGGGTAGCTCCCACCGCGGAGACCCAGTACTTC.

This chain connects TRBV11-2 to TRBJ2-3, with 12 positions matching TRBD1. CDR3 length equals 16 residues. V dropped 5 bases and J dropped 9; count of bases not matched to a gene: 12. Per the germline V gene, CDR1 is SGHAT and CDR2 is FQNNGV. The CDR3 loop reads CASSPRPGTGGPTQYF. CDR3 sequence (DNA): TGTGCCAGCAGCCCCCGCCCCGGGACAGGGGGCCCAACGCAGTATTTT.

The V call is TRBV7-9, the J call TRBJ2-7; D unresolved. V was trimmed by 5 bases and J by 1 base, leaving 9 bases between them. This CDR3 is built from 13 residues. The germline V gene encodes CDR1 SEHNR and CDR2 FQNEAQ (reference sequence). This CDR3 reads CASSPIWSYEQYF. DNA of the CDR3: TGTGCCAGCAGCCCTATTTGGTCCTACGAGCAGTACTTC. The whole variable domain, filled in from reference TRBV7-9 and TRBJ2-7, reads DTGVSQNPRHKITKRGQNVTFRCDPISEHNRLYWYRQTLGQGPEFLTYFQNEAQLEKSRLLSDRFSAERPKGSFSTLEIQRTEQGDSAMYLCASSPIWSYEQYFGPGTRLTVT.

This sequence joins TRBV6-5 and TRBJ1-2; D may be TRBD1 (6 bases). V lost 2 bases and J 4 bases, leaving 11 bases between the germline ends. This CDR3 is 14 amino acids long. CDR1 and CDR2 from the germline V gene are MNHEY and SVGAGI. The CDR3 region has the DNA TGTGCCAGCAGTTACGACGGACAGTTCTATGGCTACACCTTC. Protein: CASSYDGQFYGYTF.

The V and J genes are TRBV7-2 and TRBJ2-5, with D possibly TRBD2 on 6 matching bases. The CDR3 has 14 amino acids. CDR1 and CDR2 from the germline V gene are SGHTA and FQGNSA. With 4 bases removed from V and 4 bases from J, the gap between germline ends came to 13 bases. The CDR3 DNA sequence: TGTGCCAGCAGCTCCCGACTAGTTGGAGAGACCCAGTACTTC. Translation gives CASSSRLVGETQYF.

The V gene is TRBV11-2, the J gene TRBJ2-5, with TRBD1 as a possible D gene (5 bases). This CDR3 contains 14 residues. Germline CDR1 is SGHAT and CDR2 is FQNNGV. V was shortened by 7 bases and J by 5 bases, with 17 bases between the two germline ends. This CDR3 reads CASNMGQGRETQYF. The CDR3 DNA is TGTGCCAGCAATATGGGGCAGGGTCGGGAGACCCAGTACTTC.

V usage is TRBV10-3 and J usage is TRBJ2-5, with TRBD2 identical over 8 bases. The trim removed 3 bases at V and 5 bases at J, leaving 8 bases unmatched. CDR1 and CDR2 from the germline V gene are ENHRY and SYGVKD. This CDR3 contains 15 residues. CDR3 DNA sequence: TGTGCCATCAGTGACTCGGGGGGGCGAAGTGAGACCCAGTACTTC. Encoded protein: CAISDSGGRSETQYF.

The CDR3 here is CAPRPGEAFF. DNA of the CDR3: TGTGCCCCACGTCCCGGTGAAGCTTTCTTT. The chain employs TRBV9 and TRBJ1-1; D remains ambiguous. The CDR3 sequence is 10 residues long. CDR1 and CDR2 from the germline V gene are SGDLS and YYNGEE. The V and J ends lost 10 bases and 7 bases respectively, with 11 bases between them. Based on the CDR3 plus reference TRBV9 and TRBJ1-1, the full variable domain is DSGVTQTPKHLITATGQRVTLRCSPRSGDLSVYWYQQSLDQGLQFLIQYYNGEERAKGNILERFSAQQFPDLHSELNLSSLELGDSALYFCAPRPGEAFFGQGTRLTVV.

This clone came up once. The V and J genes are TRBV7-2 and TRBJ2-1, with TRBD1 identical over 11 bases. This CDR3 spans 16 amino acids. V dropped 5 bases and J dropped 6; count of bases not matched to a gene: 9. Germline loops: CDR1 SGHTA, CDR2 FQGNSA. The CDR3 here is CASSRSRTGGLNEQFF. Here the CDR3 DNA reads TGTGCCAGCAGCCGATCTCGGACAGGGGGCCTCAATGAGCAGTTCTTC.

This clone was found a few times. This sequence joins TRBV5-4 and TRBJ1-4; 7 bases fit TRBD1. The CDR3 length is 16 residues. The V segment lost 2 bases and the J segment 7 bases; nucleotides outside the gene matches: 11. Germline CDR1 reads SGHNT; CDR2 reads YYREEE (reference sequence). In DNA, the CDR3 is TGTGCCAGCAGCTTATCGACCCTCCGGGACAGTGAAAAACTGTTTTTT. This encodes CASSLSTLRDSEKLFF.